This TCR beta chain came from a study of T cells expressing NK-cell markers. Looking at the study overall: Most of the eight sequenced donors tested HCMV-seropositive; one tested seronegative.

Overall study results and limits: Whether expanded NKG2C+ T cell clones were HCMV-specific remained unclear.

Reanalyzing the 5' RACE reads, TCRdb keeps one entry per CDR3 protein, without DNA. The repertoire table contains a few hundred thousand distinct CDR3 sequences. About this clonotype itself: Its cognate antigen is unknown.

The CDR3 contains 14 residues. CDR1 is SQVTM and CDR2 is ANQGSEA in the germline V gene. The receptor was isolated from a man aged 18 to 69 in good health. This sequence joins TRBV29-1 and TRBJ2-1; TCRdb's assignment of TRBD1 cannot be checked, as there is no DNA. Sequencing used blood T cells: a sorted CD56 or NKG2C T cell subset, CD4+ or CD8+ T cells, or bulk PBMC T cells (not recorded which). This chain's CDR3 is CSARLGAGSNEQFF.